A selection of T cell receptor beta chains follows, all from one sample in a study of cytotoxic CD8 clonotypes in ibrutinib-treated CLL. Assay: immunoSEQ multiplex PCR; the TCRdb copy retains only in-frame clones and omits some. The profile shows roughly 70,000 clones, 90% of them singletons. The source material was PBMCs, sampled after 12 months of ibrutinib treatment. The receptors originated from a human donor with chronic lymphocytic leukemia. Both conserved end residues are part of each CDR3. Each record gives: D gene, clone size, J gene, V gene, CDR3 protein, CDR3 DNA. The D gene is left open where the match is weak. Clone size, where shown, is once, few, many, or a class for clones that have expanded.

TRBD1 - TRBJ1-2 TRBV28 CASSLSRLGQGKNGYTF TGTGCCAGCAGTTTATCGCGTCTCGGACAGGGGAAGAATGGCTACACCTTC
- - TRBJ2-7 TRBV7-9 CASSPLGTEQYF TGTGCCAGCAGCCCCCTGGGGACAGAGCAGTACTTC
TRBD2 - TRBJ2-3 TRBV18 CASSPSFSGTKTDTQYF TGTGCCAGCTCACCATCGTTCTCTGGGACTAAGACAGATACGCAGTATTTT
- - TRBJ1-1 TRBV18 CASSAGTLMNTEAFF TGTGCCAGCTCAGCCGGGACACTCATGAACACTGAAGCTTTCTTT
TRBD1 - TRBJ1-2 TRBV7-9 CASSPGTAYGYTF TGTGCCAGCAGCCCCGGGACAGCCTATGGCTACACCTTC
- - TRBJ2-3 TRBV7-4 CASVGRGQFPDTQYF TGTGCCAGCGTGGGCAGGGGTCAATTTCCAGATACGCAGTATTTT
- once TRBJ1-5 TRBV28 CASSLFSIDRNNQPQHF TGTGCCAGCAGTTTATTCTCCATTGACAGGAACAATCAGCCCCAGCATTTT
- - TRBJ1-5 TRBV5-8 CASSLSYQPQHF TGTGCCAGCAGCTTGTCTTATCAGCCCCAGCATTTT
TRBD2 - TRBJ2-3 TRBV7-2 CASSLTTGTKVGDTQYF TGTGCCAGCAGCTTAACGACCGGGACTAAGGTTGGGGATACGCAGTATTTT
TRBD2 once TRBJ2-7 TRBV9 CASSVATGLNFEEQYF TGTGCCAGCAGCGTAGCTACGGGACTAAATTTTGAGGAGCAGTACTTC
- - TRBJ1-4 TRBV2 CASSEVGATNEKLFF TGTGCCAGCAGTGAGGTGGGGGCAACTAATGAAAAACTGTTTTTT
TRBD1 - TRBJ1-4 TRBV19 CASSMGTAARADEKLFF TGTGCCAGTAGTATGGGGACAGCGGCACGGGCGGATGAAAAACTGTTTTTT
TRBD1 - TRBJ2-5 TRBV19 CASSPFRQGALPETQYF TGTGCCAGTAGTCCCTTTCGACAGGGGGCCCTACCAGAGACCCAGTACTTC
- - TRBJ1-1 TRBV12-5 CASGSPPGNTEAFF TGTGCTAGTGGTTCCCCCCCGGGGAACACTGAAGCTTTCTTT
TRBD1 - TRBJ2-5 TRBV5-1 CASSSWTGGKQETQYF TGCGCCAGCAGCTCGTGGACAGGGGGTAAACAAGAGACCCAGTACTTC
TRBD2 once TRBJ2-7 TRBV7-3 CASSFPLAGGPYEQYF TGTGCCAGCAGCTTCCCCCTAGCGGGAGGCCCCTACGAGCAGTACTTC
- - TRBJ1-5 TRBV6-6 CASSYSNPAGQPQHF TGTGCCAGCAGTTACTCGAACCCGGCGGGACAGCCCCAGCATTTT
- - TRBJ1-2 TRBV2 CASTDRPRGGYTF TGTGCCAGCACCGACAGACCCCGAGGAGGCTACACCTTC
- - TRBJ2-1 TRBV6-1 CASSGNYNEQFF TGTGCCAGCAGTGGGAATTACAATGAGCAGTTCTTC
- - TRBJ2-3 TRBV11-3 CASSFGGMNTDTQYF TGTGCCAGCAGCTTTGGCGGGATGAACACAGATACGCAGTATTTT
- - TRBJ1-2 TRBV2 CARVTDGYTF TGTGCCAGGGTGACAGATGGCTACACCTTC
TRBD2 - TRBJ2-1 TRBV29-1 CSVWTSGRTSSYNEQFF TGCAGCGTTTGGACTAGCGGGAGGACTAGCTCCTACAATGAGCAGTTCTTC
- - TRBJ2-7 TRBV11-3 CASSASGLLEQYF TGTGCCAGCAGCGCATCGGGACTCCTCGAGCAGTACTTC
- - TRBJ2-1 TRBV7-9 CASSPNSGSHSYNEQFF TGTGCCAGCAGCCCGAATTCCGGCAGTCACTCCTACAATGAGCAGTTCTTC
- - TRBJ2-7 TRBV19 CASTAAGFSREQYF TGTGCCAGTACAGCAGCAGGCTTCTCCCGCGAGCAGTACTTC
- few TRBJ1-5 TRBV2 CAGSKGGNQPQHF TGTGCCGGTAGCAAGGGCGGAAATCAGCCCCAGCATTTT
- - TRBJ2-1 TRBV6-5 CASSYVGGTTYNEQFF TGTGCCAGCAGTTACGTCGGCGGGACGACCTACAATGAGCAGTTCTTC
- - TRBJ2-1 TRBV2 CASSDNEIRVNEQFF TGTGCCAGCAGTGACAACGAAATTAGGGTCAATGAGCAGTTCTTC
- - TRBJ1-1 TRBV30 CAWRWTANTEAFF TGTGCCTGGAGGTGGACAGCGAACACTGAAGCTTTCTTT
TRBD1 - TRBJ1-1 TRBV5-1 CASSSGQLNTEAFF TGCGCCAGCAGCTCGGGACAGTTGAACACTGAAGCTTTCTTT
- - TRBJ2-3 TRBV20-1 CSSQWADTQYF TGCAGCTCACAGTGGGCAGATACGCAGTATTTT
- - TRBJ2-7 TRBV11-2 CASSLQPDFYEQYF TGTGCCAGCAGCTTACAGCCGGACTTCTACGAGCAGTACTTC
- - TRBJ2-3 TRBV4-3 CASSQDGTGTDTQYF TGCGCCAGCAGCCAAGACGGTACGGGCACAGATACGCAGTATTTT
- - TRBJ1-1 TRBV5-1 CASSPYPGTRAEEAFF TGCGCCAGCAGCCCCTACCCGGGTACCAGGGCCGAAGAAGCTTTCTTT
TRBD1 - TRBJ2-1 TRBV5-5 CASSQAGTAYNEQFF TGTGCCAGCAGCCAAGCCGGGACAGCCTACAATGAGCAGTTCTTC